Below, one TCR beta chain is given with its context. V shed 8 bases and J shed 5 bases, with 15 bases lying between them. Germline V gene sequence: CDR1 MDHEN, CDR2 SYDVKM. CDR3 length equals 13 residues. The data originate from a study of OX40 agonist ivuxolimab in advanced cancers. Study context: In this trial design, patients received ivuxolimab intravenously at 0.01 to 10 mg/kg every 2 weeks.

The assay was immunoSEQ multiplex PCR, and TCRdb's table has in-frame clones only and misses some. The data contain 52,000 or so clones, 83% of them singletons. Autoimmune disease history or systemic immunosuppression barred patients. This chain joins TRBV28 and TRBJ1-2, with a weak D call TRBD1 (5 bases). The sequence was collected from an adult with an advanced solid tumor such as melanoma, head and neck, liver or kidney cancer. The input for sequencing was CD4+ or CD8+ T cells sorted from blood, taken in a trial of the OX40 agonist ivuxolimab. Here the CDR3 reads CASVPGPEYGYTF. In DNA, the CDR3 is TGTGCCAGCGTTCCGGGGCCCGAATATGGCTACACCTTC.